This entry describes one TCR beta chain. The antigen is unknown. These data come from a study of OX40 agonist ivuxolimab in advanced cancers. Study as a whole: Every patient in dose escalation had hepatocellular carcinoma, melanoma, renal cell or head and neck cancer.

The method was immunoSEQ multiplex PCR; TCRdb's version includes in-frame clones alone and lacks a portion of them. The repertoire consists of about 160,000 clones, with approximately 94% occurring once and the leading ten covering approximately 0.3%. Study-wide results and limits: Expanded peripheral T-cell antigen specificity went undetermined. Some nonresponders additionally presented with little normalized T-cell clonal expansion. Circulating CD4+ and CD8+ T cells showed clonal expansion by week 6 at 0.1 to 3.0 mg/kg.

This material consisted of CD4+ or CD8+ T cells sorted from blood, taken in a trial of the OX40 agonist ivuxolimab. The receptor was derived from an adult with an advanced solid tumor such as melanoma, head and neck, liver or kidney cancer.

The CDR3: CASSHKTRAAGNTIYF. The DNA for the CDR3 is TGTGCCAGCAGTCATAAAACAAGGGCTGCTGGAAACACCATATATTTT. V usage is TRBV28 and J usage is TRBJ1-3; D is ambiguous. Germline V gene lookup returns CDR1 MDHEN and CDR2 SYDVKM. The CDR3 runs to 16 residues. V lost 5 bases to trimming and J lost 2 bases, with 16 bases between them. The complete variable domain, with remaining parts taken from reference TRBV28 and TRBJ1-3, reads DVKVTQSSRYLVKRTGEKVFLECVQDMDHENMFWYRQDPGLGLRLIYFSYDVKMKEKGDIPEGYSVSREKKERFSLILESASTNQTSMYLCASSHKTRAAGNTIYFGEGSWLTVV.